The 22 T cell receptor beta chains below all came from one sample that was sequenced in a study of beta chain features in type 1 diabetes. Every bit of the isolated RNA underwent reverse transcription, so sequencing read expressed TCRB transcripts. The protocol was immunoSEQ multiplex PCR, while the TCRdb copy is restricted to in-frame clones and leaves out a portion. The repertoire has a few hundred thousand clones, about 14% of them found once; the top ten carry about 0.02%. Sequenced: naive CD4+ T cells from blood. The receptor set was obtained from a woman younger than 30 in good health.

The rearrangement joins TRBV6-5 to TRBJ2-1, with 10 bases lining up with TRBD2. In germline, CDR1 is MNHEY, CDR2 SVGAGI. The CDR3 length is 15 residues. V shed 8 bases and J 9 bases; nucleotides not matched to a gene: 13. In nucleotides, the CDR3 is TGTGCCAGCTCCGAGCGCAGGACTAGCGGTTTTGAGCAGTTCTTC. Its translation: CASSERRTSGFEQFF.

The genes are TRBV5-5 and TRBJ1-5, with D tentatively TRBD1 (6 bases). This CDR3 has 14 residues. The V gene lost 4 bases and the J gene lost 7 bases, with 15 bases spanning the gap. Germline V gives CDR1 SGHKS, CDR2 YYEKEE (reference sequence). The DNA for the CDR3 is TGTGCCAGCAGCCCGAGGGGGGGGATACAGCCCCAGCATTTT. Translating gives CASSPRGGIQPQHF.

The rearrangement links TRBV30 to TRBJ1-5; the match to TRBD1 covers 8 bases. V dropped 3 bases and J dropped 4; count of bases not matched to a gene: 5. The CDR3 has 14 residues. The germline V gene encodes CDR1 GTSNPN and CDR2 SVGIG (reference sequence). The CDR3 protein is CAWSPTGGNQPQHF. The DNA for the CDR3 is TGTGCCTGGAGCCCAACAGGGGGGAATCAGCCCCAGCATTTT.

The sample holds a few counts of this clone. This chain links TRBV4-1 with TRBJ2-1; TRBD2 aligns across 9 bases. Germline V lookup: CDR1 MGHRA, CDR2 YSYEKL. The V and J ends lost 4 bases and 4 bases, in that order; junction bases with no gene match: 8. The CDR3 is made up of 16 amino acids. CDR3 DNA sequence: TGCGCCAGCAGCCTAGCGGGAGAAATTGTGTACAATGAGCAGTTCTTC. Protein sequence: CASSLAGEIVYNEQFF.

As DNA, the CDR3 is TGTGCCAGCAGCCAACAACCCGGGACTAGAGTGCGGGATGAGCAGTTCTTC. Protein sequence: CASSQQPGTRVRDEQFF. The rearrangement links TRBV4-2 to TRBJ2-1; 8 positions match TRBD2. The CDR3 totals 17 residues. Germline V lookup: CDR1 LGHNA, CDR2 YNFKEQ. The V and J ends lost 2 bases and 8 bases, in that order; junction bases with no gene match: 14.

The rearrangement uses TRBV19 and TRBJ2-1; 7 positions agree with TRBD1. The CDR3 spans 18 residues. Germline V lookup: CDR1 LNHDA, CDR2 SQIVND (reference sequence). V trimming: 0 bases; J trimming: 3 bases; junction bases outside the gene matches: 11. The CDR3 sequence: CASSIDGQAGSRYNEQFF. The CDR3 nucleotides are TGTGCCAGTAGTATAGACGGACAGGCCGGGTCACGCTACAATGAGCAGTTCTTC.

V is TRBV27 and J is TRBJ1-2, with 8 nucleotides matching TRBD1. Germline V lookup: CDR1 MNHEY, CDR2 SMNVEV (reference sequence). J gave up 13 bases and V 2 bases, and 6 bases lay outside the gene matches. The CDR3 runs 12 residues. CDR3 bases: TGTGCCAGCAGTTTACAGGGGGCAACGGCCACCTTC. Translated: CASSLQGATATF.

The CDR3 DNA sequence: TGTGCCAGCAGCGTAGGCAGGGCTTTTGTCCACGAGCAGTACTTC. Its translation is CASSVGRAFVHEQYF. The V gene is TRBV9, the J gene TRBJ2-7, with D perhaps TRBD1 (5 bases). The germline V and J ends were trimmed by 0 bases and 5 bases, with 15 bases remaining between them. The CDR3 is 15 residues long. Germline values: CDR1 SGDLS, CDR2 YYNGEE.

The chain combines TRBV9 with TRBJ2-2; D gene unclear. From germline, CDR1 is SGDLS and CDR2 YYNGEE. V was pared by 0 bases and J by 0 bases, with 9 bases between. The CDR3 is 16 residues long. The CDR3 sequence: CASSVGSVANTGELFF. The CDR3 DNA follows: TGTGCCAGCAGCGTAGGGTCAGTTGCGAACACCGGGGAGCTGTTTTTT.

The V gene is TRBV5-4, the J gene TRBJ2-5; D is perhaps TRBD1 (6 bases). V lost 4 bases, J lost 5 bases, and 21 bases lay in between. Germline loops: CDR1 SGHNT, CDR2 YYREEE (reference sequence). This CDR3 comprises 16 residues. The CDR3 DNA is TGTGCCAGCAGCCGGGGCAGTACAGGGTTTGGGGAGACCCAGTACTTC. Its protein is CASSRGSTGFGETQYF.

This clone has only a few counts. This chain links TRBV19 with TRBJ2-5, with 10 bases fitting TRBD1. CDR1 is LNHDA and CDR2 is SQIVND in the germline V gene (reference sequence). CDR3 length equals 16 residues. The J segment lost 4 bases and the V segment lost 7 bases, leaving 12 bases of the junction unmatched. The CDR3 sequence is CASTGRDRGFPETQYF. DNA for the CDR3: TGTGCCAGTACCGGCCGGGACAGGGGTTTTCCAGAGACCCAGTACTTC.

This clone was picked up a small number of times. The chain carries TRBV29-1 and TRBJ1-1; possibly TRBD1 for D (5 bases). Germline assignment: CDR1 SQVTM and CDR2 ANQGSEA. The CDR3 totals 13 residues. V was shortened by 7 bases and J by 4 bases, with 16 bases between the two germline ends. The CDR3 DNA reads as TGCAGCGCCATCTCGACAGTACCCACTGAAGCTTTCTTT. Its translation: CSAISTVPTEAFF.

For the CDR3, the DNA is TGTGCCAGCAGCTTGGTGGACAGGGCATACGAGCAGTACTTC. Translating gives CASSLVDRAYEQYF. V gene TRBV5-6 combines with J gene TRBJ2-7; TRBD1 agrees at 8 bases. The trim removed 0 bases at V and 4 bases at J, leaving 3 bases unmatched. Germline assignment: CDR1 SGHDT and CDR2 YYEEEE. This CDR3 region has 14 residues.

This clone has only a few counts. The chain uses TRBV27 and TRBJ2-7, with TRBD1 identical over 7 bases. CDR3 length: 15 residues. V dropped 5 bases and J dropped 5; count of bases not matched to a gene: 12. CDR1 and CDR2 (germline): MNHEY, SMNVEV (reference sequence). Here the CDR3 reads CASSPYDRVNDEQYF. Written as DNA, the CDR3 is TGTGCCAGCAGTCCCTACGACAGGGTAAATGACGAGCAGTACTTC.

This clone has only a few counts. CDR3 loop: CSVVPPRGAGVAYEQYF. Written as DNA, the CDR3 is TGCAGCGTTGTGCCCCCCCGGGGGGCAGGGGTCGCCTACGAGCAGTACTTC. The chain recombines TRBV29-1 with TRBJ2-7; a possible D gene is TRBD2 (7 bases). Deletions cut 4 bases from V and 2 bases from J, with 24 bases between. The germline V gene encodes CDR1 SQVTM and CDR2 ANQGSEA. This CDR3 has 17 amino acids.

V is TRBV30 and J is TRBJ2-1, with D possibly matching TRBD2 (6 bases). This CDR3 comprises 13 residues. Germline V CDR1 and CDR2: GTSNPN, SVGIG (reference sequence). The ends were cut back, 3 bases at V and 6 bases at J, with 12 bases in the middle. The CDR3 protein is CAWRTGGVNEQFF. The CDR3 coding sequence is TGTGCCTGGAGAACTGGCGGGGTCAATGAGCAGTTCTTC.

The chain employs TRBV15 and TRBJ2-5, with D tentatively TRBD2 (6 bases). CDR3 length equals 14 residues. The germline V gene has CDR1 LNHNV and CDR2 YYDKDF (reference sequence). Trimming left V 4 bases short and J 2 bases short, with 11 bases between. CDR3 in DNA: TGTGCCACCAGCATTTGGGACTTACAAGAGACCCAGTACTTC. Its translation: CATSIWDLQETQYF.

This clone was seen a few times. This rearrangement joins TRBV5-4 to TRBJ1-5; tentatively, D is TRBD1 (6 bases). The germline V gene has CDR1 SGHNT and CDR2 YYREEE (reference sequence). V was shortened by 0 bases and J by 3 bases, with 7 bases between the two germline ends. The CDR3 contains 14 residues. Written as DNA, the CDR3 is TGTGCCAGCAGCTTGGCAGGGGCCAATCAGCCCCAGCATTTT. Translating it yields CASSLAGANQPQHF.

CDR3 in DNA: TGCGCCAGCAGCTCGACAGGGCGGGTTTACAATGAGCAGTTCTTC. Amino acid sequence: CASSSTGRVYNEQFF. This chain joins TRBV5-1 and TRBJ2-1, with 7 bases that match TRBD1. Germline lookup yields CDR1 SGHRS and CDR2 YFSETQ. With 3 bases clipped from V and 4 bases from J, the junction kept 7 bases outside the gene matches. This CDR3 comprises 15 residues.

This clone occurred a few times. In nucleotides, the CDR3 is TGTGCCAGCAGCTTACTCGGGAACACCGGGGAGCTGTTTTTT. Translated: CASSLLGNTGELFF. This sequence joins TRBV7-2 and TRBJ2-2; D unresolved. V lost 2 bases and J lost 1, with 5 bases in between. The CDR3 covers 14 residues. Per germline, CDR1 SGHTA and CDR2 FQGNSA.

This clone was counted only a few times. The V and J genes are TRBV4-2 and TRBJ2-7; 9 nucleotides line up with TRBD1. The germline CDR1 and CDR2 sequences are LGHNA and YNFKEQ. After removal of 4 bases from V and 5 bases from J, the junction contained 12 bases not matched to a gene. There are 16 residues in the CDR3. The DNA for the CDR3 is TGTGCCAGCAGCCCCCCTTGGGGACAGGGATCCCACGAGCAGTACTTC. This encodes CASSPPWGQGSHEQYF.

This clone was seen only a few times. The chain couples TRBV11-2 to TRBJ2-7, with a possible D match to TRBD1 (6 bases). Per the germline V gene, CDR1 is SGHAT and CDR2 is FQNNGV. V gave up 4 bases and J gave up 4 bases, with 11 bases separating them. The length of the CDR3 is 13 residues. The CDR3 here is CASSSWTDYEQYF. DNA for the CDR3: TGTGCCAGCAGCTCCTGGACAGATTACGAGCAGTACTTC. Full variable domain (rest looked up from reference TRBV11-2 and TRBJ2-7): EAGVAQSPRYKIIEKRQSVAFWCNPISGHATLYWYQQILGQGPKLLIQFQNNGVVDDSQLPKDRFSAERLKGVDSTLKIQPAKLEDSAVYLCASSSWTDYEQYFGPGTRLTVT.